Given below is one T cell receptor (beta chain) in context. What it recognizes is unknown. This sample was taken from a study of cytomegalovirus exposure and HLA in healthy donors. General study results and limits: Among TCR beta chains, those listed as cytomegalovirus-associated numbered over 150. Earlier analysis found most TCR beta V segments productive about 87% or about 30% of the time.

13 Jbeta primers and 60 Vbeta primers were used for the PCR. Measured with immunoSEQ multiplex PCR; TCRdb has only the in-frame clones, and not every one. The table records under 200,000 clones, around 84% of them present only once. The V gene end was trimmed by 2 bases and the J gene end by 4 bases; junction bases not matched to a gene: 8. This CDR3 is 18 amino acids long. Germline CDR1 is KGHSH and CDR2 is LQKENI. The V and J genes are TRBV18 and TRBJ2-1; 13 bases line up with TRBD2. The origin of this receptor is a man aged 18 to 30 in good health and CMV-seronegative. Material for sequencing was PBMCs. The DNA for the CDR3 is TGTGCCAGCTCACCAGTTCGGACTAGCGGGAGATTTTACAATGAGCAGTTCTTC. This sequence encodes CASSPVRTSGRFYNEQFF.